A selection of T cell receptor beta chains follows, all from one sample in a study of regulatory T cells in long-lasting Graves disease. Each CDR3 protein is one row after TCRdb ran MiXCR on the multiplex PCR reads. Of roughly 610,000 distinct CDR3 sequences listed, approximately 15% are singletons. These data also featured in a second study, about T cells in Graves' hyperthyroidism and ophthalmopathy.

The specimen was peripheral blood mononuclear cells (PBMCs), collected at new diagnosis, from a patient treated with antithyroid drugs. The receptors originated from a woman younger than 45 with Graves disease. The CDR3 runs from the conserved cysteine through the conserved F or W. Each record gives: CDR3 length, clone size, J gene, V gene, D gene, CDR3 protein, CDR3 DNA. D genes are given only for firm matches. Where a row states a size, it is once, few, many or the class of an expanded clone; other rows omit it.

14	few	TRBJ1-6	TRBV5-1	TRBD1	CASSAGGVESPLHF	TGCGCCAGCAGCGCAGGGGGCGTAGAATCACCCCTCCACTTT
13	many	TRBJ1-3	TRBV20-1	TRBD1	CSAIPTGGTTIYF	TGCAGTGCTATTCCGACAGGGGGGACCACCATATATTTT
19	NA	TRBJ2-3	TRBV20-1	TRBD2	CSARDAVRLAGGPGDTQYF	TGCAGTGCTAGAGATGCTGTGAGACTAGCGGGAGGGCCGGGAGATACGCAGTATTTT
12	NA	TRBJ2-2	TRBV4-1	NA	CASSQIAGELFF	TGCGCCAGCAGTCAGATAGCCGGGGAGCTGTTTTTT
14	many	TRBJ2-3	TRBV20-1	NA	CSARRGGGADTQYF	TGCAGTGCTAGAAGGGGTGGGGGAGCAGATACGCAGTATTTT
15	few	TRBJ2-3	TRBV20-1	TRBD2	CSARGLAGAKDTQYF	TGCAGTGCTAGAGGACTAGCGGGAGCAAAGGATACGCAGTATTTT
17	many	TRBJ2-7	TRBV10-3	NA	CAISENPPAANSYEQYF	TGTGCCATCAGCGAAAACCCCCCGGCGGCGAACTCCTACGAGCAGTACTTC
15	few	TRBJ2-2	TRBV6-4	TRBD2	CASRVLAGSTGELFF	TGTGCCAGCAGAGTACTAGCGGGAAGCACCGGGGAGCTGTTTTTT
15	many	TRBJ2-2	TRBV28	NA	CASSFRDRYTGELFF	TGTGCCAGCAGTTTCCGGGACCGCTACACCGGGGAGCTGTTTTTT
11	many	TRBJ1-1	TRBV12-3/TRBV12-4	NA	CASRVRTEAFF	TGTGCCAGCAGGGTTCGGACTGAAGCTTTCTTT
15	many	TRBJ1-2	TRBV2	NA	CASSEGGGSAYGYTF	TGTGCCAGCAGTGAAGGAGGCGGGTCTGCCTATGGCTACACCTTC
15	NA	TRBJ1-1	TRBV5-1	NA	CASSSNYGGNTEAFF	TGCGCCAGCAGCTCCAACTATGGGGGGAACACTGAAGCTTTCTTT
13	many	TRBJ2-1	TRBV20-1	NA	CSPRGSPYNEQFF	TGCAGTCCCAGGGGCAGCCCCTACAATGAGCAGTTCTTC
17	NA	TRBJ2-7	TRBV5-1	TRBD1	CASSSKLPGQVSYEQYF	TGCGCCAGCAGCTCTAAGCTTCCGGGACAGGTATCTTACGAGCAGTACTTC
16	many	TRBJ2-7	TRBV7-2	NA	CASSLPGGEMVDEQYF	TGTGCCAGCAGCCTCCCGGGGGGCGAGATGGTCGACGAGCAGTACTTC
12	NA	TRBJ2-3	TRBV20-1	NA	CSADPQPDTQYF	TGCAGTGCTGACCCACAGCCAGATACGCAGTATTTT
13	many	TRBJ2-7	TRBV9	NA	CASSTGSSYEQYF	TGTGCCAGCTCGACCGGGTCCAGCTACGAGCAGTACTTC
15	many	TRBJ2-3	TRBV7-9	NA	CASSPSGPRTDTQYF	TGTGCCAGCAGCCCTTCGGGGCCCCGTACAGATACGCAGTATTTT
14	many	TRBJ1-6	TRBV5-1	TRBD1	CASSTGQGVSPLHF	TGCGCCAGCAGCACCGGACAGGGGGTTTCACCCCTCCACTTT
13	many	TRBJ2-3	TRBV2	TRBD2	CATTSGRTRGPNF	TGTGCCACAACTAGCGGGAGGACAAGGGGTCCTAATTTT
18	many	TRBJ2-6	TRBV7-9	NA	CASSSLPGLNSGANVLTF	TGTGCCAGCAGCTCCTTACCGGGACTGAACTCTGGGGCCAACGTCCTGACTTTC
17	NA	TRBJ2-6	TRBV27	NA	CASGSGYWTSGANVLTF	TGTGCCAGCGGCTCAGGATACTGGACTTCTGGGGCCAACGTCCTGACTTTC
15	many	TRBJ1-4	TRBV28	NA	CAISFDEKSNEKLFF	TGTGCCATCTCGTTTGACGAAAAGAGTAATGAAAAACTGTTTTTT
13	many	TRBJ2-3	TRBV7-9	NA	CASSFPSADTQYF	TGTGCCAGCAGCTTCCCAAGCGCAGATACGCAGTATTTT
10	NA	TRBJ1-5	TRBV20-1	NA	CSAVLGPQHF	TGCAGTGCTGTCCTCGGGCCCCAGCATTTT
14	many	TRBJ2-1	TRBV12-5	TRBD2	CASGLGGARNEQFF	TGTGCTAGTGGCCTCGGGGGGGCGCGGAATGAGCAGTTCTTC
13	NA	TRBJ1-1	TRBV9	NA	CASSEDGYTEALF	TGTGCCAGCAGCGAGGACGGATACACTGAAGCTCTCTTT
16	many	TRBJ1-5	TRBV2	TRBD1	CASSAPGTGGDQPQHF	TGTGCCAGCAGTGCCCCCGGGACAGGGGGCGATCAGCCCCAGCATTTT
14	NA	TRBJ2-7	TRBV5-4	TRBD1	CASSLGTGGGEQYF	TGTGCCAGCAGCTTGGGGACAGGGGGCGGCGAGCAGTACTTC
14	NA	TRBJ1-5	TRBV28	NA	CASSPQVSNQPQHF	TGTGCCAGCAGCCCCCAGGTGAGCAATCAGCCCCAGCATTTT
14	NA	TRBJ2-3	TRBV9	NA	CASSVGGGRDTQYF	TGTGCCAGCAGCGTAGGAGGGGGACGAGATACGCAGTATTTT
13	many	TRBJ1-2	TRBV20-1	TRBD1	CSAQSNRGSGYTF	TGCAGTGCTCAATCAAACAGGGGATCTGGCTACACCTTC
12	few	TRBJ2-1	TRBV12-3/TRBV12-4	NA	CASSPRLDEQFF	TGTGCCAGCAGTCCCCGACTGGATGAGCAGTTCTTC
14	many	TRBJ2-7	TRBV2	NA	CASRGQLHSYEQYF	TGTGCCAGCAGAGGACAGCTTCATTCCTACGAGCAGTACTTC
18	NA	TRBJ2-1	TRBV15	NA	CATSRDLAGRPSYNEQFF	TGTGCCACCAGCAGAGATTTGGCGGGCCGCCCCTCCTACAATGAGCAGTTCTTC
13	few	TRBJ1-2	TRBV7-8	NA	CASSSTRDYGYTF	TGTGCCAGCAGCTCTACCCGGGACTATGGCTACACCTTC
14	many	TRBJ2-3	TRBV5-1	NA	CASSAGTVTDTQYF	TGCGCCAGCAGCGCGGGGACAGTCACAGATACGCAGTATTTT
14	few	TRBJ1-4	TRBV14	NA	CASSYGRANEKLFF	TGTGCCAGCAGCTATGGTCGGGCTAATGAAAAACTGTTTTTT
14	few	TRBJ2-5	TRBV3-1	NA	CASSQRDEKETQYF	TGTGCCAGCAGCCAACGGGACGAGAAAGAGACCCAGTACTTC
16	NA	TRBJ2-1	TRBV28	TRBD2	CASSLYGTSGDNEQFF	TGTGCCAGCAGTTTATATGGGACTAGCGGCGACAATGAGCAGTTCTTC
13	few	TRBJ1-1	TRBV6-2/TRBV6-3	NA	CASREQSNTEAFF	TGTGCCAGCAGAGAACAGAGTAACACTGAAGCTTTCTTT
13	many	TRBJ2-7	TRBV10-3	NA	CAISFSDSYEQYF	TGTGCCATCAGTTTCTCCGACAGCTACGAGCAGTACTTC
15	few	TRBJ2-5	TRBV5-1	TRBD1	CASSLQGAGQETQYF	TGCGCCAGCAGCTTACAGGGGGCGGGTCAAGAGACCCAGTACTTC
13	NA	TRBJ2-3	TRBV19	NA	CATAGGRSDTQYF	TGTGCCACAGCCGGGGGTAGGTCAGATACGCAGTATTTT
15	many	TRBJ1-5	TRBV20-1	TRBD1	CSARRRTGNNQPQHF	TGCAGTGCTAGGAGAAGGACAGGCAACAATCAGCCCCAGCATTTT